What follows are 29 T cell receptor beta chains derived from one specimen sequenced in a study of T-cell reconstitution after alpha-beta-depleted transplantation in children. Preparation of the TCRbeta library was carried out with unique molecular identifiers. TCRdb recomputed calls from the PCR reads with MiXCR, one row per CDR3 protein. This table has 500,000 to 600,000 distinct CDR3 sequences, 25% to 30% appearing once. The sample here was PBMCs, taken before TCRalphabeta/CD19-depleted stem cell transplant. All receptors derive from a boy in the first two years of life with Wiskott-Aldrich syndrome, due to receive a stem cell transplant.

The chain employs TRBV29-1 and TRBJ2-1; D may correspond to TRBD1 or TRBD2 (6 bases each). V shed 2 bases and J shed 9 bases, with 14 bases lying between them. Germline values: CDR1 SQVTM, CDR2 ANQGSEA. The CDR3 runs to 13 residues. The CDR3: CSVELLGGFEQFF. The CDR3 DNA follows: TGCAGCGTTGAATTATTGGGGGGCTTTGAGCAGTTCTTC.

CDR3 DNA sequence: TGCAGTGCTCTTAGTAGCGGGAGAAGAGACGAGCAGTTCTTC. Protein sequence: CSALSSGRRDEQFF. The chain uses TRBV20-1 and TRBJ2-1, with 9 bases identical to TRBD2. The CDR3 length is 14 residues. In germline, CDR1 is DFQATT, CDR2 SNEGSKA (reference sequence). The ends lost 5 bases at V and 10 bases at J; junction bases unmatched: 12.

This clonotype was counted a few times. The chain has TRBV6-5 and TRBJ2-3; D possibly matches TRBD1 or TRBD2 (5 bases each). The length of the CDR3 is 15 residues. V dropped 4 bases and J dropped 0 bases, with 11 bases sitting between them. CDR1 is MNHEY, CDR2 SVGAGI, per germline. The CDR3 is CASSFGTESTDTQYF. CDR3 sequence (DNA): TGTGCCAGCAGTTTCGGGACCGAGAGCACAGATACGCAGTATTTT.

This clonotype was detected many times. This chain connects TRBV5-1 to TRBJ2-5; no reliable D call. This CDR3 is built from 13 residues. Trimming removed 3 bases from V and 3 bases from J, with 9 bases in between. Germline assignment: CDR1 SGHRS and CDR2 YFSETQ. The CDR3 protein is CASSYRAEETQYF. DNA for the CDR3: TGCGCCAGCAGCTACAGAGCCGAAGAGACCCAGTACTTC.

This clonotype was counted only a few times. The genes are TRBV20-1 and TRBJ1-3; 7 bases agree with TRBD1. The CDR3 loop spans 15 amino acids. The germline CDR1 and CDR2 sequences are DFQATT and SNEGSKA (reference sequence). Trimming cost V 0 bases and J 3 bases; bases outside gene matches: 5. The CDR3 sequence is CSARDVQGDGNTIYF. The DNA for the CDR3 is TGCAGTGCTAGAGATGTCCAGGGGGATGGAAACACCATATATTTT.

This chain uses TRBV5-1 with TRBJ2-1; TRBD1 matches 7 bases. CDR1 SGHRS and CDR2 YFSETQ come from the germline V gene. The length of the CDR3 is 14 residues. After removal of 4 bases from V and 5 bases from J, the junction contained 6 bases not matched to a gene. The DNA of the CDR3 is TGCGCCAGCAGCAGAACAGACAGGGACAATGAGCAGTTCTTC. Translating gives CASSRTDRDNEQFF. The variable domain in full, completed from reference TRBV5-1 and TRBJ2-1, reads KAGVTQTPRYLIKTRGQQVTLSCSPISGHRSVSWYQQTPGQGLQFLFEYFSETQRNKGNFPGRFSGRQFSNSRSEMNVSTLELGDSALYLCASSRTDRDNEQFFGPGTRLTVL.

There are a few counts of this clonotype. The V call is TRBV20-1, the J call TRBJ2-7, with D possibly called TRBD1 or TRBD2 (5 bases each). Germline V CDR1 and CDR2: DFQATT, SNEGSKA (reference sequence). The ends were cut back, 4 bases at V and 3 bases at J, with 10 bases in the middle. The CDR3 covers 12 residues. DNA of the CDR3: TGCAGTGCTAAGGGACGAATCTACGAGCAGTACTTC. Its protein product is CSAKGRIYEQYF.

This clonotype has a handful of counts. The chain has TRBV5-1 and TRBJ2-3, with D possibly TRBD1 on 6 matching bases. The germline V and J ends were trimmed by 0 bases and 2 bases, with 13 bases remaining between them. The CDR3 runs 16 residues. Germline CDR1 is SGHRS and CDR2 is YFSETQ. The CDR3 DNA reads TGCGCCAGCAGCTTGGAAGTGAGGACAGTCACAGATACGCAGTATTTT. Translation: CASSLEVRTVTDTQYF.

The chain uses TRBV5-1 and TRBJ1-1; tentatively, D is TRBD1 (5 bases). V was pared by 3 bases and J by 4 bases, with 19 bases between. CDR3 size: 16 residues. CDR1 and CDR2 (germline): SGHRS, YFSETQ. The CDR3 is CASSSTDSTEFTEAFF. Here the CDR3 DNA reads TGCGCCAGCAGCTCCACTGACAGCACAGAATTCACTGAAGCTTTCTTT.

The chain combines TRBV5-1 with TRBJ2-2; D may be TRBD2 (5 bases). Between the trimmed V and J ends, which lost 4 bases and 1 base, there was a span of 8 bases. Per germline, CDR1 SGHRS and CDR2 YFSETQ. The CDR3 covers 14 residues. CDR3 in amino acids: CASSQAGNTGELFF. The CDR3 DNA is TGCGCCAGCAGCCAGGCGGGGAACACCGGGGAGCTGTTTTTT.

V gene TRBV30 combines with J gene TRBJ1-5; perhaps TRBD1 as D (5 bases). This CDR3 is 15 amino acids long. V dropped 3 bases and J dropped 5 bases, with 17 bases sitting between them. The germline V gene has CDR1 GTSNPN and CDR2 SVGIG (reference sequence). CDR3 sequence: CAWSPSGAVDQPQHF. CDR3 in DNA: TGTGCCTGGAGCCCCAGTGGGGCAGTAGATCAGCCCCAGCATTTT.

The chain links TRBV5-1 to TRBJ2-1; TRBD2 aligns across 9 bases. The CDR3 spans 15 residues. V gave up 7 bases and J gave up 6 bases; unmatched junction bases: 11. CDR1 is SGHRS and CDR2 is YFSETQ in the germline V gene. CDR3 nucleotide sequence: TGCGCCAGCCGACGAGATAGCGGGAGTGGCAATGAGCAGTTCTTC. This codes for CASRRDSGSGNEQFF.

CDR3 region: CASSKAKVGF. The CDR3 nucleotides read TGTGCCAGCAGCAAAGCAAAAGTGGGTTTT. The chain recombines TRBV21-1 with TRBJ1-3. TRBV21-1 is deemed a pseudogene. This CDR3 comprises 10 residues.

This clonotype was counted between two and nine times. In DNA form, the CDR3 reads TGCAGTGCTACAGGGAGGATCACTGAAGCTTTCTTT. This codes for CSATGRITEAFF. The chain joins TRBV20-1 to TRBJ1-1; maybe TRBD1 (5 bases). V was shortened by 4 bases and J by 4 bases, with 10 bases between the two germline ends. CDR3 size: 12 residues. Per germline, CDR1 DFQATT and CDR2 SNEGSKA (reference sequence).

This clonotype appeared a few times. The chain couples TRBV5-1 to TRBJ2-5; 8 positions agree with TRBD1. The CDR3 consists of 14 residues. CDR1 is SGHRS, CDR2 YFSETQ, per germline. The V segment lost 2 bases and the J segment 3 bases; nucleotides outside the gene matches: 3. CDR3: CASSFPTGEETQYF. CDR3 nucleotides: TGCGCCAGCAGCTTCCCGACAGGGGAAGAGACCCAGTACTTC. The full variable domain, in which reference TRBV5-1 and TRBJ2-5 provide the parts outside the CDR3, is KAGVTQTPRYLIKTRGQQVTLSCSPISGHRSVSWYQQTPGQGLQFLFEYFSETQRNKGNFPGRFSGRQFSNSRSEMNVSTLELGDSALYLCASSFPTGEETQYFGPGTRLLVL.

The chain couples TRBV9 to TRBJ2-1, with D perhaps TRBD2 (5 bases). The CDR3 totals 16 residues. Deletions cut 5 bases from V and 5 bases from J, with 20 bases between. Germline V lookup: CDR1 SGDLS, CDR2 YYNGEE. CDR3 DNA sequence: TGTGCCAGCAGTGCCCCCATAACGGGAAGAGACAATGAGCAGTTCTTC. Its protein is CASSAPITGRDNEQFF.

This sequence joins TRBV27 and TRBJ2-5; TRBD2 might be the D (5 bases). Germline loops: CDR1 MNHEY, CDR2 SMNVEV (reference sequence). V shed 5 bases and J shed 2 bases, with 15 bases lying between them. This CDR3 has 15 residues. The CDR3 DNA sequence: TGTGCCAGCAGTGCCCCGGGTGGCGGGCAAGAGACCCAGTACTTC. Protein sequence: CASSAPGGGQETQYF.

V and J are TRBV7-9 and TRBJ2-7; the match to TRBD2 covers 7 bases. Germline CDR1 SEHNR, CDR2 FQNEAQ (reference sequence). The J segment lost 3 bases and the V segment lost 5 bases, leaving 7 bases of the junction unmatched. This CDR3 contains 14 residues. Written as DNA, the CDR3 is TGTGCCAGCAGCCCTCGGGGGGTAAACTACGAGCAGTACTTC. Protein sequence: CASSPRGVNYEQYF.

The genes are TRBV2 and TRBJ2-5, with TRBD2 matching over 7 bases. J gave up 5 bases and V 5 bases, and 5 bases lay outside the gene matches. CDR1 is SNHLY, CDR2 FYNNEI, per germline. The CDR3 length is 13 residues. For the CDR3, the DNA is TGTGCCAGCAGTCCCGGACTAGAGGAGACCCAGTACTTC. Its translation: CASSPGLEETQYF.

A few counts support this clonotype. This sequence joins TRBV10-3 and TRBJ2-7; D is unclear. CDR1 ENHRY and CDR2 SYGVKD come from the germline V gene. Trimming took off 2 bases at V and 2 bases at J, with 13 bases between the two ends. The CDR3 runs to 15 residues. The chain's CDR3 is CAISETEDGAYEQYF. For the CDR3, the DNA is TGTGCCATCAGTGAGACCGAGGACGGAGCCTACGAGCAGTACTTC.

The genes are TRBV2 and TRBJ1-5; the D gene is possibly TRBD1 (5 bases). The CDR3 is 14 amino acids. Trimming left V 3 bases short and J 6 bases short, with 12 bases between. The germline CDR1 and CDR2 sequences are SNHLY and FYNNEI. CDR3 nucleotide sequence: TGTGCCAGCAGTGACAGGGAAGGGACTCAGCCCCAGCATTTT. Translated: CASSDREGTQPQHF.

The chain carries TRBV28 and TRBJ2-3; TRBD2 might be the D (5 bases). With 5 bases removed from V and 2 bases from J, the gap between germline ends came to 14 bases. Germline CDR1 and CDR2: MDHEN and SYDVKM. This CDR3 region has 15 residues. The DNA of the CDR3 is TGTGCCAGCAGTATTCTACTCCTAGCCACAGATACGCAGTATTTT. This gives the protein CASSILLLATDTQYF.

This clonotype was observed a few times. The chain links TRBV7-6 to TRBJ2-1; 8 bases align to TRBD2. The V and J ends lost 1 base and 0 bases, in that order; junction bases with no gene match: 2. This CDR3 region has 16 residues. In germline, CDR1 is SGHVS, CDR2 FNYEAQ. The CDR3 spells CASSLVLAASYNEQFF. CDR3 sequence (DNA): TGTGCCAGCAGCTTAGTACTAGCGGCCTCCTACAATGAGCAGTTCTTC. The whole variable domain, filled in from reference TRBV7-6 and TRBJ2-1, reads GAGVSQSPRYKVTKRGQDVALRCDPISGHVSLYWYRQALGQGPEFLTYFNYEAQQDKSGLPNDRFSAERPEGSISTLTIQRTEQRDSAMYRCASSLVLAASYNEQFFGPGTRLTVL.

The chain carries TRBV28 and TRBJ2-1; 7 nucleotides match TRBD2. Germline loops: CDR1 MDHEN, CDR2 SYDVKM. This CDR3 comprises 12 residues. With V trimmed by 6 bases and J by 12 bases, 8 bases remained unmatched. CDR3 in amino acids: CASRPGLSRQFF. In DNA, the CDR3 is TGTGCCAGCAGACCGGGACTATCGAGGCAGTTCTTC.

This clonotype was observed a handful of times. The chain combines TRBV6-5 with TRBJ2-3; 8 bases map to TRBD2. The CDR3 contains 15 residues. Germline V gene lookup returns CDR1 MNHEY and CDR2 SVGAGI. Unmatched junction bases numbered 0, after V lost 0 bases and J lost 1 base. DNA for the CDR3: TGTGCCAGCAGTTACTCGACTAGCGGCACAGATACGCAGTATTTT. Residues: CASSYSTSGTDTQYF.

The chain links TRBV5-6 to TRBJ2-1; 12 nucleotides agree with TRBD2. Per the germline V gene, CDR1 is SGHDT and CDR2 is YYEEEE. V lost 4 bases to trimming and J lost 6 bases; unmatched junction nucleotides: 11. This CDR3 region has 17 residues. The CDR3: CASSRRTGLAGSNEQFF. CDR3 coding DNA: TGTGCCAGCAGCAGACGAACGGGACTAGCGGGCAGCAATGAGCAGTTCTTC.

The chain employs TRBV6-1 and TRBJ2-7, with 7 bases identical to TRBD1. Looked up from germline, CDR1 is MNHNS and CDR2 is SASEGT. V was clipped by 1 base and J by 6 bases; unmatched bases: 3. The CDR3 is made up of 13 amino acids. The DNA of the CDR3 is TGTGCCAGCAGTGAAGGACAGGGTGGCGAGCAGTACTTC. It yields the protein CASSEGQGGEQYF.

This clonotype was seen more than once but under ten times. The genes are TRBV7-2 and TRBJ2-7; the match to TRBD1 covers 11 bases. V was clipped by 1 base and J by 6 bases; unmatched bases: 5. CDR1 and CDR2 (germline): SGHTA, FQGNSA. The CDR3 covers 15 residues. CDR3 sequence (DNA): TGTGCCAGCAGCTTAGGGGGACAGGGGGGACTCGAGCAGTACTTC. Its translation: CASSLGGQGGLEQYF.

This clonotype was found a few times. The chain employs TRBV4-2 and TRBJ2-1; the match to TRBD2 covers 15 bases. Germline V lookup: CDR1 LGHNA, CDR2 YNFKEQ. The CDR3 has 17 amino acids. Unmatched junction bases numbered 6, after V lost 0 bases and J lost 9 bases. The CDR3 nucleotides are TGTGCCAGCAGCCAAGATTCCCGGACTAGCGGGAGGGGTGAGCAGTTCTTC. Encoded protein: CASSQDSRTSGRGEQFF.